This entry lists 23 T cell receptor beta chains sequenced from one sample in a study of chemoradiotherapy in HPV16-positive cancers. Profiled with immunoSEQ multiplex PCR; TCRdb holds only in-frame clones, not every one. Of under 14,000 clones listed, approximately 69% are singletons. This sample was gathered from a patient who underwent chemoradiotherapy. These receptor sequences come from a human donor with HPV-associated anogenital cancer.

V is TRBV6-6 and J is TRBJ2-5; weak D call: TRBD1 (8 bases). The CDR3 is 14 amino acids. Trimming took off 5 bases at V and 5 bases at J, with 15 bases between the two ends. Germline CDR1 MNHNY, CDR2 SVGAGI (reference sequence). The CDR3 DNA reads as TGTGCCAGCAGTCTCGGACAGGGAGGGGAGACCCAGTACTTC. It yields the protein CASSLGQGGETQYF.

V gene TRBV7-3 combines with J gene TRBJ1-1, with a weak D call TRBD1 (6 bases). The CDR3 consists of 13 residues. CDR1 is SGHTA and CDR2 is FQGTGA in the germline V gene. V was shortened by 5 bases and J by 1 base, with 8 bases between the two germline ends. The CDR3 nucleotides read TGTGCCAGCAGCGTGACAGGGAACACTGAAGCTTTCTTT. This gives the protein CASSVTGNTEAFF.

The genes are TRBV29-1 and TRBJ2-3; perhaps TRBD1 as D (7 bases). Germline assignment: CDR1 SQVTM and CDR2 ANQGSEA. V lost 4 bases and J lost 1, with 18 bases in between. The CDR3 is 16 amino acids. This CDR3 reads CSVAAAQGGGTDTQYF. CDR3 coding DNA: TGCAGCGTTGCCGCGGCCCAGGGGGGAGGCACAGATACGCAGTATTTT.

The chain uses TRBV2 and TRBJ1-2; 9 bases line up with TRBD1. V shed 7 bases and J 2 bases; nucleotides not matched to a gene: 8. The CDR3 runs 15 residues. Looked up from germline, CDR1 is SNHLY and CDR2 is FYNNEI. As DNA, the CDR3 is TGTGCCAGCACCCGCTCGGGGACAGGGAACTATGGCTACACCTTC. The encoded protein is CASTRSGTGNYGYTF.

This clone has only one observation. J is TRBJ1-2 and V is TRBV11-2; D unclear. Germline V CDR1 and CDR2: SGHAT, FQNNGV. V was pared by 0 bases and J by 1 base, with 9 bases between. The CDR3 consists of 15 residues. The chain's CDR3 is CASSLDAGDNYGYTF. The CDR3 DNA is TGTGCCAGCAGCTTAGATGCTGGCGATAACTATGGCTACACCTTC.

The rearrangement uses TRBV19 and TRBJ2-1; 9 bases are shared with TRBD2. The V and J ends lost 7 bases and 10 bases, in that order; junction bases with no gene match: 11. There are 14 residues in the CDR3. Germline V gene lookup returns CDR1 LNHDA and CDR2 SQIVND (reference sequence). CDR3 residues: CASTYAGGEGEQFF. Written as DNA, the CDR3 is TGTGCCAGTACCTATGCGGGAGGGGAGGGGGAGCAGTTCTTC.

This clone was found a few times. The chain joins TRBV5-4 to TRBJ1-2; a possible D gene is TRBD1 (5 bases). Germline CDR1 is SGHNT and CDR2 is YYREEE (reference sequence). The length of the CDR3 is 13 residues. V gave up 4 bases and J gave up 6 bases, with 13 bases separating them. The CDR3 sequence is CASSPRRGNGYTF. CDR3 DNA: TGTGCCAGCAGCCCCCGGCGGGGCAATGGCTACACCTTC.

In its sample, this clone was seen a few times. At one end, the junction sequence differs from germline, possibly due to a read error. The DNA for the CDR3 is TGTGCTAGCAGCCATACCACTAACACTGAAGCTTTCTTT. The encoded protein is CASSHTTNTEAFF. V is TRBV7-7 and J is TRBJ1-1; unclear D gene. The germline V gene has CDR1 SSHAT and CDR2 FNYEAQ (reference sequence). The CDR3 covers 13 residues.

This chain links TRBV7-8 with TRBJ1-4; the D is unclear. The CDR3 sequence is 16 residues long. The V end lost 3 bases, the J end lost 0 bases, and 11 bases lay between the germline ends. Germline CDR1 reads SGHVS; CDR2 reads FQNEAQ. The CDR3 DNA sequence: TGTGCCAGCAGCTTTTTTGGGATTGCAACTAATGAAAAACTGTTTTTT. Residues: CASSFFGIATNEKLFF.

The chain has TRBV7-8 and TRBJ1-1, with TRBD1 as a possible D gene (6 bases). Germline V gene sequence: CDR1 SGHVS, CDR2 FQNEAQ. The V end was cut by 2 bases, the J end by 3 bases, with 13 bases between. CDR3 length: 15 amino acids. The CDR3 nucleotides read TGTGCCAGCAGCTTATTTCGGGGGCCGGACACTGAAGCTTTCTTT. It yields the protein CASSLFRGPDTEAFF.

This clone was picked up one time. This CDR3 is CASSPRGQPQHF. CDR3 nucleotide sequence: TGTGCCAGCAGCCCTAGGGGCCAGCCCCAGCATTTT. This chain links TRBV7-6 with TRBJ1-5, with D possibly TRBD1 on 5 matching bases. This CDR3 has 12 residues. Trimming stripped 5 bases from V and 7 bases from J, with 9 bases between. Per the germline V gene, CDR1 is SGHVS and CDR2 is FNYEAQ.

This chain uses TRBV30 with TRBJ1-5; TRBD1 agrees at 9 bases. The CDR3 runs 13 residues. In germline, CDR1 is GTSNPN, CDR2 SVGIG (reference sequence). V gave up 5 bases and J gave up 3 bases; unmatched junction bases: 2. The CDR3, as DNA: TGTGCCTGGGACAGGGGGAACAATCAGCCCCAGCATTTT. It codes for CAWDRGNNQPQHF.

The chain recombines TRBV6-5 with TRBJ1-1, with D possibly TRBD1 on 5 matching bases. V dropped 6 bases and J dropped 8 bases, with 19 bases sitting between them. Germline V gives CDR1 MNHEY, CDR2 SVGAGI. The CDR3 contains 14 residues. DNA of the CDR3: TGTGCCAGCAGCCCAGGGCGGCTTGCCCTCGAAGCTTTCTTT. Amino acids: CASSPGRLALEAFF.

The rearrangement uses TRBV19 and TRBJ2-3, with 7 bases fitting TRBD1. The CDR3 extends over 13 amino acids. V dropped 10 bases and J dropped 6; count of bases not matched to a gene: 10. Germline assignment: CDR1 LNHDA and CDR2 SQIVND (reference sequence). The CDR3 loop is CATSTGVRDTQYF. The CDR3 DNA reads as TGTGCCACTTCTACAGGGGTACGTGATACGCAGTATTTT.

V usage is TRBV11-3 and J usage is TRBJ2-5; D is possibly TRBD2 (6 bases). This CDR3 has 15 amino acids. The V gene's germline CDR1 is SGHNT and CDR2 YENEEA. V gave up 4 bases and J gave up 1 base, with 13 bases separating them. This chain's CDR3 is CASSSSAGGQETQYF. For the CDR3, the DNA is TGTGCCAGCAGCTCCTCAGCCGGGGGCCAAGAGACCCAGTACTTC.

The chain has TRBV11-3 and TRBJ2-1, with D possibly TRBD2 on 6 matching bases. Trimming pared 6 bases from V and 0 bases from J, leaving 12 bases between. Germline CDR1 is SGHNT and CDR2 is YENEEA. This CDR3 contains 15 residues. The CDR3 DNA reads TGTGCCAGCAGAAACGGGGGTTACTCCTACAATGAGCAGTTCTTC. This gives the protein CASRNGGYSYNEQFF.

The rearrangement uses TRBV9 and TRBJ2-7; D possibly uses TRBD1 or TRBD2 (5 bases each). Trimming left V 8 bases short and J 6 bases short, with 6 bases between. Germline V gene data show CDR1 as SGDLS and CDR2 as YYNGEE. The CDR3 sequence is 9 residues long. This chain's CDR3 is CARGTEQYF. The CDR3 DNA reads TGTGCCAGGGGGACCGAGCAGTACTTC.

J is TRBJ2-7 and V is TRBV6-1, with 9 bases fitting TRBD1. V lost 1 base, J lost 5 bases, and 6 bases stayed unmatched. Germline lookup yields CDR1 MNHNS and CDR2 SASEGT. This CDR3 comprises 15 residues. This CDR3 is CASSEDGTGSDEQYV. CDR3 sequence (DNA): TGTGCCAGCAGTGAAGATGGGACAGGGAGCGACGAGCAGTACGTC.

This clone is a singleton in its sample. J is TRBJ2-3 and V is TRBV7-2; D unclear. CDR3 length: 13 residues. V dropped 2 bases and J dropped 3 bases, with 6 bases sitting between them. Germline V gene lookup returns CDR1 SGHTA and CDR2 FQGNSA. The CDR3 sequence is CASSLSRTDTQYF. The CDR3 DNA reads TGTGCCAGCAGCTTAAGCCGGACAGATACGCAGTATTTT. The full variable domain, in which reference TRBV7-2 and TRBJ2-3 provide the parts outside the CDR3, is GAGVSQSPSNKVTEKGKDVELRCDPISGHTALYWYRQSLGQGLEFLIYFQGNSAPDKSGLPSDRFSAERTGGSVSTLTIQRTQQEDSAVYLCASSLSRTDTQYFGPGTRLTVL.

V gene TRBV7-8 combines with J gene TRBJ2-3; weak D call: TRBD1 (6 bases). Germline CDR1 and CDR2: SGHVS and FQNEAQ. The CDR3 contains 15 residues. The ends were cut back, 3 bases at V and 3 bases at J, with 13 bases in the middle. CDR3 in amino acids: CASSFRDTKTDTQYF. The CDR3 DNA reads TGTGCCAGCAGCTTCCGGGACACAAAGACAGATACGCAGTATTTT.

The CDR3 coding sequence is TGTGCCATCAGCCTCAGACAGGGTATCCACGAGCAGTACGTC. As protein: CAISLRQGIHEQYV. The rearrangement joins TRBV10-3 to TRBJ2-7, with 7 bases lining up with TRBD1. CDR3 length: 14 residues. From germline, CDR1 is ENHRY and CDR2 SYGVKD. V trimming: 6 bases; J trimming: 5 bases; junction bases outside the gene matches: 10.

The chain carries TRBV6-5 and TRBJ1-1; perhaps TRBD1 as D (5 bases). CDR1 and CDR2 from the germline V gene are MNHEY and SVGAGI. Trimming removed 8 bases at V and 0 bases at J, with 13 bases between. There are 14 residues in the CDR3. The CDR3 DNA sequence: TGTGCCAGCGCGGGACTCGCTATGAACACTGAAGCTTTCTTT. As protein: CASAGLAMNTEAFF.

The gene calls are TRBV28 and TRBJ2-2; D might be TRBD1 (6 bases). The V and J ends lost 6 bases and 5 bases respectively, with 13 bases between them. The germline CDR1 and CDR2 sequences are MDHEN and SYDVKM. This CDR3 is 14 amino acids long. CDR3 nucleotides: TGTGCCAGCAGGTTGGACAGCCGGACCGGGGAGCTGTTTTTT. Translating gives CASRLDSRTGELFF.